This T cell receptor (beta chain) was recovered during a study of regulatory T cells in long-lasting Graves disease. Study results and caveats: Patients whose Graves' disease persisted exhibited lower TCR diversity than those newly diagnosed.

In this sample, this clonotype turned up many times. Its target is not known. Libraries of TCR beta came from iRepertoire HTBI primers plus Arm-PCR of CDR3 regions. One entry per CDR3 protein results from TCRdb running MiXCR on the multiplex PCR reads. The data contain 400,000 to 450,000 distinct CDR3 sequences, 20% to 25% of them seen just once; the ten biggest clones take up about a quarter. The germline gives CDR1 SGHVS, CDR2 FQNEAQ. The ends were cut back, 2 bases at V and 2 bases at J, with 12 bases in the middle. The CDR3 sequence is 15 residues long. Time point specified: persistent/refractory GD, antithyroid drugs over 5 years with positive TRAb. RNA from PBMCs was the source of the TCR library.

The V call is TRBV7-8, the J call TRBJ1-1; D remains unclear. Sample: peripheral blood mononuclear cells (PBMCs), taken when the disease was refractory, from a patient treated with antithyroid drugs. This clonotype was obtained from a female donor with Graves disease. As DNA, the CDR3 is TGTGCCAGCAGCTTAATCCCGGACCAAAACACTGAAGCTTTCTTT. It codes for CASSLIPDQNTEAFF.